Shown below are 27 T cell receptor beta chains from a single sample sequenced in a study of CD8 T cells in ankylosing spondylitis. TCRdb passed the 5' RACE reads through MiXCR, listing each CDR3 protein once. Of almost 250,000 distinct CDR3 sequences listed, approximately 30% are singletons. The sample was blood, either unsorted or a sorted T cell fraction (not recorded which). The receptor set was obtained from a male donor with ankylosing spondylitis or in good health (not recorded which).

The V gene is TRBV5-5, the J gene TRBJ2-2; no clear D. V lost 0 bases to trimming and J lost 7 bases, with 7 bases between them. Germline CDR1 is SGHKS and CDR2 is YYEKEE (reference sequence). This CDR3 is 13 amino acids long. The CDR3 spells CASSLAHDGELFF. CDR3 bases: TGTGCCAGCAGCTTGGCCCACGACGGGGAGCTGTTTTTT.

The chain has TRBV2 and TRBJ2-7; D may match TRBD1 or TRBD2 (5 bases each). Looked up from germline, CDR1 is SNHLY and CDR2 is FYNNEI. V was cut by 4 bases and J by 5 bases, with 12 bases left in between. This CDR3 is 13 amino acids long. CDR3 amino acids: CASSVGGLDEQYF. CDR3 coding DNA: TGTGCCAGCAGTGTTGGGGGTTTGGACGAGCAGTACTTC.

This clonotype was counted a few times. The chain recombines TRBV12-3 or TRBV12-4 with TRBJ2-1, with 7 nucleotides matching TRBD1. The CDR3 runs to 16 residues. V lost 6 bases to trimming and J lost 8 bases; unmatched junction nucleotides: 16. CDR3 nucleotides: TGTGCCAGCAGGAAGGGGGCCGTGTCCCATTCTGATGAGCAGTTCTTC. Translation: CASRKGAVSHSDEQFF.

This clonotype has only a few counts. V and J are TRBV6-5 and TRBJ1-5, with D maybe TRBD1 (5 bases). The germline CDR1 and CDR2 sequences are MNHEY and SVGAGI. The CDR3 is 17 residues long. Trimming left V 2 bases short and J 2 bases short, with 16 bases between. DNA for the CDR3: TGTGCCAGCAGTTACCCAACCAGGGTGGTCGGCAATCAGCCCCAGCATTTT. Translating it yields CASSYPTRVVGNQPQHF.

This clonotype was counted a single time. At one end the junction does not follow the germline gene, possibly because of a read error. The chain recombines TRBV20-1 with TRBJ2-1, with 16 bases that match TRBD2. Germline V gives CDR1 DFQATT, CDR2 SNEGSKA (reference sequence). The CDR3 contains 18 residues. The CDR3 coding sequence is TGCAGTGCTAGAGATCAGGGACTAGCGGGGGGGCGCTACGATGAGCAGTTCTTC. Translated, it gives CSARDQGLAGGRYDEQFF.

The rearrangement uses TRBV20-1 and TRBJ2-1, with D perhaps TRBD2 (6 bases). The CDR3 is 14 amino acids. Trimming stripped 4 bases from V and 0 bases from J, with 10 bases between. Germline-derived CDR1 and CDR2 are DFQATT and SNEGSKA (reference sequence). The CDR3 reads CSAMRGSSYNEQFF. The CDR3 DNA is TGCAGTGCTATGCGGGGAAGCTCCTACAATGAGCAGTTCTTC.

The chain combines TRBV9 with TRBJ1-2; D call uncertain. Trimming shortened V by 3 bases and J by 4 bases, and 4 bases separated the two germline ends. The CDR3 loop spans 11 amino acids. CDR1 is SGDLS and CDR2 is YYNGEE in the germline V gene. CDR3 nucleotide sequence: TGTGCCAGCAGCGCTCGCTATGGCTACACCTTC. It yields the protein CASSARYGYTF.

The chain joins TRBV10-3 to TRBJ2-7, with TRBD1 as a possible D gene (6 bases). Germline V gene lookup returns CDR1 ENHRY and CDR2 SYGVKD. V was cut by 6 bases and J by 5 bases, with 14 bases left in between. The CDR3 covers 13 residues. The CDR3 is CAIRTGTRHEQYF. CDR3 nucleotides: TGTGCCATCAGAACAGGGACAAGGCACGAGCAGTACTTC.

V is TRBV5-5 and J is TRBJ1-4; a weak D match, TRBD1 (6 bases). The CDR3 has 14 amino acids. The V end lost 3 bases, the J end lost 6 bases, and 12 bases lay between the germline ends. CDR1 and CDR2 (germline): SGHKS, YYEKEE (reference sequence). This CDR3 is CASSWGARDEKLFF. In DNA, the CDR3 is TGTGCCAGCAGCTGGGGGGCGCGGGATGAAAAACTGTTTTTT.

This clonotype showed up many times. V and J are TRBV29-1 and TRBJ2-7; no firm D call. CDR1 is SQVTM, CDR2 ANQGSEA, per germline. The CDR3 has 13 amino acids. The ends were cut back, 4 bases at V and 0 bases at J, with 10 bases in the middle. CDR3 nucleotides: TGCAGCGTTGTCATCAGGAGCTCCTACGAGCAGTACTTC. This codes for CSVVIRSSYEQYF.

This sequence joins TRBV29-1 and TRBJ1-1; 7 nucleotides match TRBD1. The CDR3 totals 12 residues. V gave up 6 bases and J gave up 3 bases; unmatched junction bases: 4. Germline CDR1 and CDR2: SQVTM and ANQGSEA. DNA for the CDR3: TGCAGCGTCAGACAGGGCGACACTGAAGCTTTCTTT. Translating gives CSVRQGDTEAFF.

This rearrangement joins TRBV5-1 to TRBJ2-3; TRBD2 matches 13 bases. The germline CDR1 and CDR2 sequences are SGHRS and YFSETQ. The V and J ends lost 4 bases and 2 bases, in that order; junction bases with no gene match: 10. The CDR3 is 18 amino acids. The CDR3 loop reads CASSSLDGTSGTTDTQYF. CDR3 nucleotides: TGCGCCAGCAGCAGCTTGGATGGGACTAGCGGGACCACAGATACGCAGTATTTT.

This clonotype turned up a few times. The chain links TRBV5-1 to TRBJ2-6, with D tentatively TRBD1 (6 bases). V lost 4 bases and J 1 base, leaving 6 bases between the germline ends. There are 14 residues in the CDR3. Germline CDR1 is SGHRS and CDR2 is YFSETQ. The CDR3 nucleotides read TGCGCCAGCAGCCAGGGGTCTGGGGCCAACGTCCTGACTTTC. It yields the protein CASSQGSGANVLTF.

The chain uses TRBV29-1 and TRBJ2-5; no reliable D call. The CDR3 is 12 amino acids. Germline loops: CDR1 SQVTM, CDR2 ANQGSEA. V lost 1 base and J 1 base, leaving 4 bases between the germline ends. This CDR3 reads CSVEGIQETQYF. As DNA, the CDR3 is TGCAGCGTTGAAGGGATCCAAGAGACCCAGTACTTC.

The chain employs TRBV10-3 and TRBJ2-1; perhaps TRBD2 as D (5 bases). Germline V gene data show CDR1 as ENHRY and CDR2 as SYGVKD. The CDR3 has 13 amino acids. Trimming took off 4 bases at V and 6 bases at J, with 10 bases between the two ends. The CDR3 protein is CAISVRGINEQFF. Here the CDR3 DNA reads TGTGCCATCAGTGTTCGAGGGATCAATGAGCAGTTCTTC.

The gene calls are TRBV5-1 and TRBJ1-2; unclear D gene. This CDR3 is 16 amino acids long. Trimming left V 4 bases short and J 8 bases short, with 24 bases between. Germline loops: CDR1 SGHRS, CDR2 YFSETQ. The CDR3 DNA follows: TGCGCCAGCAGCCCCGGCGGTATCACGGGTTCTGACGGCTACACCTTC. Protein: CASSPGGITGSDGYTF.

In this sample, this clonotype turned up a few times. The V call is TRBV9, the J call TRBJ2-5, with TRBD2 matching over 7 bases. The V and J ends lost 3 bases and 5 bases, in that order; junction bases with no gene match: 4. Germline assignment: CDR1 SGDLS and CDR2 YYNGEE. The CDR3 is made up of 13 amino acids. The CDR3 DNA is TGTGCCAGCAGCGGTAGCGGGCGCGAGACCCAGTACTTC. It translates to CASSGSGRETQYF.

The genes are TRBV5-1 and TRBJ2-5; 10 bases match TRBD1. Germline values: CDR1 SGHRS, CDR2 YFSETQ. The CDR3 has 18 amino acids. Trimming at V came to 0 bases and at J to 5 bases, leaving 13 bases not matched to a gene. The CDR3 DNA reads TGCGCCAGCAGCTTGGCCGTTGGGACAGGGGATCAAGGGGAGACCCAGTACTTC. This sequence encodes CASSLAVGTGDQGETQYF. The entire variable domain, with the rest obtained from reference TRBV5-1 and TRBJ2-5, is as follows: KAGVTQTPRYLIKTRGQQVTLSCSPISGHRSVSWYQQTPGQGLQFLFEYFSETQRNKGNFPGRFSGRQFSNSRSEMNVSTLELGDSALYLCASSLAVGTGDQGETQYFGPGTRLLVL.

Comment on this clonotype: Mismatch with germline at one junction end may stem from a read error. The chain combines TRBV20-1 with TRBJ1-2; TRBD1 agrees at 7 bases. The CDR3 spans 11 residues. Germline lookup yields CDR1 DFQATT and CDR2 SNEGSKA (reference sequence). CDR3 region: CSAGSGTDFAF. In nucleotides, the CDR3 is TGCAGTGCCGGGAGCGGGACAGACTTCGCCTTC.

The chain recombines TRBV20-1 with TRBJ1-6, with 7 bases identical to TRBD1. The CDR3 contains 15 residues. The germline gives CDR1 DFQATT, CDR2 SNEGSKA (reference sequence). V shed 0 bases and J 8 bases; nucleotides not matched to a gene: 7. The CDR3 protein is CSARDPAGGHSPLHF. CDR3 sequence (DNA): TGCAGTGCTAGAGATCCGGCAGGGGGACATTCACCCCTCCACTTT.

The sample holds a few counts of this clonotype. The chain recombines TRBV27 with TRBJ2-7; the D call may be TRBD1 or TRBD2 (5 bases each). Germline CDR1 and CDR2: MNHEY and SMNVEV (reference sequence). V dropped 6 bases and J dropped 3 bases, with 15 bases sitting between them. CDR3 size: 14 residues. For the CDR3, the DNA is TGTGCCAGCAGGCAGAGGGGATCCCACTACGAGCAGTACTTC. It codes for CASRQRGSHYEQYF.

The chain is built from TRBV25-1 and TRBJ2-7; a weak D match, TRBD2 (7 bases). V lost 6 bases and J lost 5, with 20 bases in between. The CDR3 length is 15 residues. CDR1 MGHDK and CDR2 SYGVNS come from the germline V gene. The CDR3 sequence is CASRGDRGGADEQYF. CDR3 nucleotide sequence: TGTGCCAGCAGGGGGGATAGAGGGGGGGCCGACGAGCAGTACTTC.

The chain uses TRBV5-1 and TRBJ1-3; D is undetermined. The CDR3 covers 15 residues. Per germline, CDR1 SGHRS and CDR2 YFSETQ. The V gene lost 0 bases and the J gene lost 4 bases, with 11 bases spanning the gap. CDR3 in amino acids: CASSLENGAGNTIYF. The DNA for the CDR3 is TGCGCCAGCAGCTTGGAAAACGGCGCAGGAAACACCATATATTTT.

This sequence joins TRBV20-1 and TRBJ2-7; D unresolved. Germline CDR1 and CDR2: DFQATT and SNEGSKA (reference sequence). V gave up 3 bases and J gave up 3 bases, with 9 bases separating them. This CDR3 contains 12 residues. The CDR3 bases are TGCAGTGCTAGCAGGAATTACTACGAGCAGTACTTC. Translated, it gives CSASRNYYEQYF.

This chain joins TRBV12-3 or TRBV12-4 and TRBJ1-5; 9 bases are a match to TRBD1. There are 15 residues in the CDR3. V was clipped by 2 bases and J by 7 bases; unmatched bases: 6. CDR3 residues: CASSLSGTGTQPQHF. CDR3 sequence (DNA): TGTGCCAGCAGTTTATCGGGGACAGGGACCCAGCCCCAGCATTTT.

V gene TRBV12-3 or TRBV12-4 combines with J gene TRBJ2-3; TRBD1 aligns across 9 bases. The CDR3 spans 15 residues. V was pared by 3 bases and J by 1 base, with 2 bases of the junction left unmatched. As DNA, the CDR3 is TGTGCCAGCAGTTTGTGGGACAGGGGCACAGATACGCAGTATTTT. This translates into CASSLWDRGTDTQYF.

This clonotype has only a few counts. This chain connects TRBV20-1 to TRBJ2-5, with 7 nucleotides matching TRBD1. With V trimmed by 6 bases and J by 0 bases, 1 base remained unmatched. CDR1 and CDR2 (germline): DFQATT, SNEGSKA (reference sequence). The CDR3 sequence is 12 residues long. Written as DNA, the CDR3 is TGCAGTGCGGGGACAGACCAAGAGACCCAGTACTTC. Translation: CSAGTDQETQYF.